These 7 T cell receptor beta chains were all obtained from the same sample, sequenced in a study of technical replicates of blood from a handful of donors. TCRdb's table, derived via immunoSEQ multiplex PCR, lists solely in-frame clones and lacks some. The table includes roughly 97,000 clones, approximately 96% detected once. The sample comprised T cells isolated from PBMCs. The receptor source for this set is a human donor in good health.

V gene TRBV27 combines with J gene TRBJ1-2, with D maybe TRBD1 (5 bases). V lost 3 bases, J lost 7 bases, and 21 bases lay in between. Looked up from germline, CDR1 is MNHEY and CDR2 is SMNVEV (reference sequence). This CDR3 has 16 residues. In DNA form, the CDR3 reads TGTGCCAGCAGTTTGGAGCCAGCAGGGTTAAATCTTGGCTACACCTTC. Translation gives CASSLEPAGLNLGYTF.

The rearrangement uses TRBV10-3 and TRBJ2-1, with 12 bases matching TRBD2. Germline V gene sequence: CDR1 ENHRY, CDR2 SYGVKD. The CDR3 has 16 amino acids. The V and J ends lost 4 bases and 7 bases, in that order; junction bases with no gene match: 8. The chain's CDR3 is CAISVRLAGEGNEQFF. The CDR3 DNA reads as TGTGCCATCAGTGTTAGACTAGCGGGAGAGGGGAATGAGCAGTTCTTC.

V usage is TRBV2 and J usage is TRBJ2-7; 9 bases are a match to TRBD2. Germline V gene data show CDR1 as SNHLY and CDR2 as FYNNEI. Trimming removed 1 base from V and 7 bases from J; junction bases left unmatched: 11. The CDR3 loop spans 16 amino acids. As DNA, the CDR3 is TGTGCCAGCAGTGAAGGGGTAGCGGGAGCCTCAGGAGAGCAGTACTTC. Encoded protein: CASSEGVAGASGEQYF.

V is TRBV10-3 and J is TRBJ2-2; 12 positions match TRBD2. The germline V gene has CDR1 ENHRY and CDR2 SYGVKD. The CDR3 covers 15 residues. Losses at the gene ends were 4 bases for V and 3 bases for J; bases not matched to a gene: 0. The CDR3 DNA is TGTGCCATCAGTGGACTAGCGGGGGACACCGGGGAGCTGTTTTTT. Its translation: CAISGLAGDTGELFF.

The V gene is TRBV9, the J gene TRBJ2-3; D unresolved. The germline V and J ends were trimmed by 4 bases and 5 bases, with 8 bases remaining between them. Per the germline V gene, CDR1 is SGDLS and CDR2 is YYNGEE. CDR3 size: 12 residues. This CDR3 is CASSSPRDTQYF. CDR3 coding DNA: TGTGCCAGCAGCTCCCCGCGAGATACGCAGTATTTT.

CDR3 residues: CAISESLNRGYGYTF. In DNA, the CDR3 is TGTGCCATCAGTGAGTCTTTGAACAGGGGATATGGCTACACCTTC. The V gene is TRBV10-3, the J gene TRBJ1-2; 7 bases fit TRBD1. The length of the CDR3 is 15 residues. CDR1 and CDR2 from the germline V gene are ENHRY and SYGVKD. V trimming: 0 bases; J trimming: 5 bases; junction bases outside the gene matches: 6.

The J gene is TRBJ2-3, the V gene TRBV27, with a weak D call TRBD2 (7 bases). The germline gives CDR1 MNHEY, CDR2 SMNVEV (reference sequence). This CDR3 has 17 residues. Trimming left V 5 bases short and J 2 bases short, with 20 bases between. The CDR3 protein is CASSPRGGQSITDTQYF. CDR3 DNA: TGTGCCAGCAGTCCGAGGGGGGGGCAGTCAATCACAGATACGCAGTATTTT.